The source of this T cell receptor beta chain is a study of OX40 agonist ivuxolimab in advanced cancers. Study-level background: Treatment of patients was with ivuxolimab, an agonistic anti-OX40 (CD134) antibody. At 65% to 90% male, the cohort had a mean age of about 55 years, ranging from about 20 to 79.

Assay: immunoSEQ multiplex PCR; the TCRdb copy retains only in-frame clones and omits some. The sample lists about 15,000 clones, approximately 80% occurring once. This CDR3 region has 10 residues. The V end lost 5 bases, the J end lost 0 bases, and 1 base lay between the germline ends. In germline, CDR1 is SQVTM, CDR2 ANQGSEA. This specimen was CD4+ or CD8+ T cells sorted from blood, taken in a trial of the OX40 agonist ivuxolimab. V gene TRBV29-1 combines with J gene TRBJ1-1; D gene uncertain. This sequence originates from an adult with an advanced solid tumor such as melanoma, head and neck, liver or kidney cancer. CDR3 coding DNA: TGCAGCGTTTTGAACACTGAAGCTTTCTTT. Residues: CSVLNTEAFF.